Listed below are T cell receptor beta chains from one sample, sequenced in a study of technical replicates of blood from several donors. Sequenced by immunoSEQ multiplex PCR; TCRdb stores in-frame clones only, minus some. The data show some 12,000 clones, 60% to 80% seen once. The material sequenced was PBMCs. The receptor set was obtained from a human donor in good health. Each CDR3 is given with its conserved first and last residue. Clone size is given for some rows only: seen once, a few or many times, or a class if the clone is expanded.

J: TRBJ2-7; V: TRBV13; size: NA; CDR3: CASSQTGGGEQYF
J: TRBJ2-5; V: TRBV6-1; size: NA; CDR3: CASSGDAGETQYF
J: TRBJ1-4; V: TRBV4-1; size: NA; CDR3: CASSQGTSATNEKLFF
J: TRBJ2-2; V: TRBV6-7; size: few; CDR3: CASSYGFGQLTSRLTGELFF
J: TRBJ2-7; V: TRBV29-1; size: NA; CDR3: CSVGFRDEQYF
J: TRBJ2-3; V: TRBV27; size: NA; CDR3: CASSLRGSGRGTDTQYF
J: TRBJ2-7; V: TRBV18; size: NA; CDR3: CASSESGGTGEQYF
J: TRBJ2-5; V: TRBV29-1; size: NA; CDR3: CSAVYKQQETQYF
J: TRBJ2-4; V: TRBV5-1; size: NA; CDR3: CASSNPPGEAAKNIQYF
J: TRBJ2-7; V: TRBV6-5; size: NA; CDR3: CASSLASGSPYEQYF
J: TRBJ2-7; V: TRBV5-6; size: NA; CDR3: CASSLAGGSHYEQYF
J: TRBJ2-7; V: TRBV19; size: NA; CDR3: CASSPGQGASYEQYF
J: TRBJ1-6; V: TRBV6-6; size: NA; CDR3: CASTWWARDSPLHF